Listed here is a single T cell receptor beta chain. The CDR3 is 14 amino acids. Germline CDR1 is MNHEY and CDR2 is SVGAGI. V was pared by 6 bases and J by 1 base, with 7 bases between. This entry is derived from a study of shared clonotypes between healthy human individuals. The overall study: Sampling drew on donors who were a couple of women and a few men aged 18 to 49.

Clones were read by immunoSEQ multiplex PCR, and TCRdb kept only the in-frame ones, dropping some. The sample gives about 1 million clones, 75% of which show up once; over 1.3% is in the top ten. The specimen was memory CD4+ T cells sorted from blood. The subset was: CD45RA-negative fraction. This clonotype was sampled from a man aged 18 to 30 in good health. The chain recombines TRBV6-5 with TRBJ1-6; a weak D match, TRBD1 (5 bases). CDR3 bases: TGTGCCAGCAGCAGGGATTCCTATAATTCACCCCTCCACTTT. It is translated as CASSRDSYNSPLHF.